This T cell receptor beta chain is drawn from a study of T-cell reconstitution after alpha-beta-depleted transplantation in children. Points from the study as a whole: Once a year had passed after transplant, T-cell counts and diversity came mostly from newly produced T cells. At around two months after transplant, the alpha-beta T cells were reportedly derived from several hundred expanded clones that came from non-depleted graft cells. Surviving recipient T cells and intrathymic progenitors accounted for some patients' high TCRbeta diversity at day 60.

CDR1 is DFQATT, CDR2 SNEGSKA, per germline (reference sequence). Trimming left V 3 bases short and J 4 bases short, with 9 bases between. The CDR3 runs 12 residues. Unique molecular identifiers were incorporated when the TCRbeta library was constructed. Each CDR3 protein is one row after TCRdb ran MiXCR on the PCR reads. The sample includes 750,000 to 950,000 distinct CDR3 sequences, 16% of them seen just once. As to this clonotype: Its target is not known.

The source is a male patient between 5 and 17 years old who had a stem cell transplant for acute lymphoblastic leukemia, so the T cells may come from the graft donor. Sequenced here: PBMCs, mostly from graft donor cells, sampled 360 days after TCRalphabeta/CD19-depleted stem cell transplant. The chain carries TRBV20-1 and TRBJ2-5; the D is unclear. The CDR3 DNA reads TGCAGTGCTAGGGACGACGTAGAGACCCAGTACTTC. Translated, it gives CSARDDVETQYF.